This entry lists 21 T cell receptor beta chains sequenced from one sample in a study of shared clonotypes between healthy human individuals. Data came from immunoSEQ multiplex PCR; TCRdb stores just in-frame clones and leaves some out. Of about 870,000 clones in the sample, 92% were seen once. CD8 cells classed as naive were CD45RO-negative and positively selected for CCR7, excluding terminally differentiated effector memory CD45RA+ cells. The specimen sequenced was naive CD8+ T cells sorted from blood. The origin of the receptors is a man aged 30-40 years in good health.

This chain links TRBV4-1 with TRBJ1-4; possibly TRBD1 for D (6 bases). The CDR3 is made up of 16 amino acids. In germline, CDR1 is MGHRA, CDR2 YSYEKL. Between the trimmed V and J ends, which lost 4 bases and 0 bases, there was a span of 12 bases. This CDR3 is CASSRPAGATNEKLFF. The DNA of the CDR3 is TGCGCCAGCAGCCGACCTGCAGGGGCAACTAATGAAAAACTGTTTTTT.

The rearrangement joins TRBV5-4 to TRBJ2-7; TRBD2 matches at 10 bases. The CDR3 totals 13 residues. Germline CDR1 and CDR2: SGHNT and YYREEE (reference sequence). Trimming took 7 bases from V and 7 from J; bases not matched to a gene: 8. CDR3 nucleotides: TGTGCCAGCCAAGCGGGAGGGCCCGGAGAGCAGTACTTC. This codes for CASQAGGPGEQYF.

The J gene is TRBJ2-7, the V gene TRBV29-1; 8 bases line up with TRBD1. CDR1 and CDR2 (germline): SQVTM, ANQGSEA. V lost 7 bases and J lost 5; bases outside the gene matches: 7. This CDR3 has 12 amino acids. DNA for the CDR3: TGCAGCGCTGTAGGACAGGGCCACGAGCAGTACTTC. This codes for CSAVGQGHEQYF.

In its sample, this clone was seen once. The chain carries TRBV7-9 and TRBJ2-2; 7 nucleotides line up with TRBD1. The CDR3 consists of 15 residues. With V trimmed by 5 bases and J by 9 bases, 12 bases remained unmatched. From germline, CDR1 is SEHNR and CDR2 FQNEAQ (reference sequence). The CDR3 DNA is TGTGCCAGCAGCGGAAAGACAGGGCAATACCGGGAGCTGTTTTTT. Its translation: CASSGKTGQYRELFF.

This chain uses TRBV27 with TRBJ2-1; possibly TRBD2 for D (6 bases). CDR1 MNHEY and CDR2 SMNVEV come from the germline V gene (reference sequence). This CDR3 is 16 amino acids long. V shed 6 bases and J shed 3 bases, with 18 bases lying between them. CDR3 sequence: CASSPQEGLLYNEQFF. The CDR3 nucleotides read TGTGCCAGCAGCCCACAGGAGGGACTCCTCTACAATGAGCAGTTCTTC.

V and J are TRBV29-1 and TRBJ2-1; 14 nucleotides align to TRBD2. The CDR3 is made up of 17 amino acids. J gave up 7 bases and V 5 bases, and 13 bases lay outside the gene matches. CDR1 SQVTM and CDR2 ANQGSEA come from the germline V gene. CDR3 sequence reads: CSVYGRGLAGDLNEQFF. The CDR3 coding sequence is TGCAGCGTTTATGGGAGGGGACTAGCGGGAGATCTGAATGAGCAGTTCTTC.

This CDR3 reads CASSLGRVTDTQYF. Here the CDR3 DNA reads TGTGCCAGCAGCTTAGGCAGGGTCACAGATACGCAGTATTTT. The chain carries TRBV11-2 and TRBJ2-3; D may be TRBD1 (5 bases). Germline V gene sequence: CDR1 SGHAT, CDR2 FQNNGV. The CDR3 sequence is 14 residues long. With 1 base removed from V and 2 bases from J, the gap between germline ends came to 7 bases.

This clone showed up just once. This chain uses TRBV7-6 with TRBJ2-7; 12 nucleotides align to TRBD2. This CDR3 comprises 16 residues. Trimming cost V 1 base and J 6 bases; bases outside gene matches: 7. CDR1 and CDR2 (germline): SGHVS, FNYEAQ. The CDR3 DNA reads TGTGCCAGCAGCTTAGGACTAGCGGGAGACGGTATCGAGCAGTACTTC. The encoded protein is CASSLGLAGDGIEQYF.

The rearrangement joins TRBV5-5 to TRBJ2-7; D gene unclear. The CDR3 has 12 amino acids. The V end was cut by 3 bases, the J end by 7 bases, with 11 bases between. Germline V gene sequence: CDR1 SGHKS, CDR2 YYEKEE (reference sequence). DNA of the CDR3: TGTGCCAGCAGCTCACCCCTTGAAGAGCAGTACTTC. Translation: CASSSPLEEQYF.

The chain has TRBV6-5 and TRBJ2-5; 8 bases align to TRBD2. The germline gives CDR1 MNHEY, CDR2 SVGAGI. Trimming cost V 7 bases and J 4 bases; bases outside gene matches: 5. CDR3 length: 13 residues. The CDR3 loop reads CASNRLARETQYF. In DNA, the CDR3 is TGTGCCAGCAACAGACTAGCGCGAGAGACCCAGTACTTC.

This sequence joins TRBV27 and TRBJ2-7, with D perhaps being TRBD1 or TRBD2 (7 bases each). Trimming took off 6 bases at V and 2 bases at J, with 23 bases between the two ends. The CDR3 consists of 17 residues. CDR1 and CDR2 from the germline V gene are MNHEY and SMNVEV (reference sequence). In nucleotides, the CDR3 is TGTGCCAGCAGGGGGGGGGCCAGACAGGGCCAGACCTACGAGCAGTACTTC. It codes for CASRGGARQGQTYEQYF.

The chain uses TRBV29-1 and TRBJ1-1; no definite D call. The CDR3 loop spans 12 amino acids. The germline gives CDR1 SQVTM, CDR2 ANQGSEA. With 6 bases removed from V and 0 bases from J, the gap between germline ends came to 8 bases. In DNA, the CDR3 is TGCAGCGTGACAAGCATGAACACTGAAGCTTTCTTT. It is translated as CSVTSMNTEAFF.

On this clone itself: Other DNA sequences in this specimen translate into the identical CDR3. CDR3 sequence (DNA): TGTGCCAGCAGTTTGGGACAGAGCTCCTACGAGCAGTACTTC. It translates to CASSLGQSSYEQYF. V is TRBV27 and J is TRBJ2-7; 7 bases match TRBD1. This CDR3 has 14 amino acids. Germline V gene lookup returns CDR1 MNHEY and CDR2 SMNVEV (reference sequence). V was pared by 3 bases and J by 0 bases, with 2 bases of the junction left unmatched.

V usage is TRBV6-5 and J usage is TRBJ2-2; D is uncertain. The CDR3 runs 13 residues. Trimming took 0 bases from V and 11 from J, leaving 10 bases between them. Germline CDR1 is MNHEY and CDR2 is SVGAGI. The CDR3 protein is CASSYSTPSELFF. The CDR3 DNA sequence: TGTGCCAGCAGTTACTCGACACCGTCTGAGCTGTTTTTT.

The chain recombines TRBV27 with TRBJ2-1; 12 nucleotides line up with TRBD1. Germline CDR1 and CDR2: MNHEY and SMNVEV (reference sequence). V lost 3 bases and J lost 8; bases outside the gene matches: 5. CDR3 size: 15 residues. DNA of the CDR3: TGTGCCAGCAGTTTTGAGGGACAGGGGGCCGATGAGCAGTTCTTC. Residues: CASSFEGQGADEQFF.

This clone was seen just once. The chain recombines TRBV27 with TRBJ2-7; TRBD2 might be the D (6 bases). The CDR3 runs 13 residues. Germline V gene lookup returns CDR1 MNHEY and CDR2 SMNVEV (reference sequence). V dropped 4 bases and J dropped 3 bases, with 10 bases sitting between them. Here the CDR3 reads CASSSGVLYEQYF. The CDR3 DNA reads as TGTGCCAGCAGTTCGGGGGTCCTCTACGAGCAGTACTTC.

V is TRBV28 and J is TRBJ2-5; D remains unclear. Trimming left V 7 bases short and J 0 bases short, with 15 bases between. In germline, CDR1 is MDHEN, CDR2 SYDVKM. The CDR3 runs 15 residues. Here the CDR3 reads CASTPSSGYQETQYF. CDR3 DNA sequence: TGTGCCAGCACCCCCTCATCGGGTTACCAAGAGACCCAGTACTTC.

The table lists this clone with a count of one. The chain uses TRBV7-6 and TRBJ2-7; the D is unclear. The V gene lost 1 base and the J gene lost 1 base, with 14 bases spanning the gap. The CDR3 spans 16 residues. CDR1 is SGHVS and CDR2 is FNYEAQ in the germline V gene. CDR3 DNA sequence: TGTGCCAGCAGCTTAGTCGCAACAGAAAAATCCTACGAGCAGTACTTC. Translating it yields CASSLVATEKSYEQYF.

This chain links TRBV28 with TRBJ2-2; D might be TRBD1 (5 bases). V lost 3 bases and J 6 bases, leaving 11 bases between the germline ends. CDR1 and CDR2 from the germline V gene are MDHEN and SYDVKM. CDR3 length: 14 residues. The CDR3, as DNA: TGTGCCAGCAGTTTGGCGCAGGGCCCCGGGGAGCTGTTTTTT. Translated: CASSLAQGPGELFF.

The CDR3 reads CASSRSSWGNTGELFF. Here the CDR3 DNA reads TGTGCCAGTAGCCGCAGCAGTTGGGGGAACACCGGGGAGCTGTTTTTT. This chain links TRBV19 with TRBJ2-2; the D is unclear. This CDR3 spans 16 amino acids. Deletions cut 6 bases from V and 1 base from J, with 15 bases between. The germline CDR1 and CDR2 sequences are LNHDA and SQIVND (reference sequence).

This clone was detected only once. V gene TRBV4-3 combines with J gene TRBJ1-4, with TRBD1 as a possible D gene (5 bases). The germline CDR1 and CDR2 sequences are LGHNA and YSLEER. This CDR3 contains 16 residues. Trimming stripped 3 bases from V and 8 bases from J, with 19 bases between. CDR3 loop: CASSQGDRLSAEKLFF. The CDR3 DNA is TGCGCCAGCAGCCAGGGTGACAGACTCAGCGCCGAAAAACTGTTTTTT.